This T cell receptor beta chain emerged from a study of T cells in Graves' hyperthyroidism and ophthalmopathy. Patients aged 18 to 65 with hyperthyroidism were newly diagnosed, with duration under 2 months. The PBMCs were sourced from fresh peripheral blood (around 9.3 ml). This CDR3 is 19 amino acids long. Trimming took 5 bases from V and 0 from J; bases not matched to a gene: 11. CDR1 is MDHEN and CDR2 is SYDVKM in the germline V gene. Regarding the study as a whole: The model identified upcoming ophthalmopathy a median roughly 6 months ahead of onset.

TCR beta CDR3 regions were amplified from RNA. Carried out on the TCR CDR3, a first-round RT-PCR used the HTBI primer set. Using its own MiXCR run on the multiplex PCR reads, TCRdb lists one record per CDR3 protein. The data contain hundreds of thousands of distinct CDR3 sequences, approximately 14% of them singletons. This clonotype was counted ten times or more. Its antigen remains unidentified. V is TRBV28 and J is TRBJ2-1, with 12 nucleotides matching TRBD2. The clonotype originates from a woman under 30 with Graves' hyperthyroidism. The sample was blood. CDR3 region: CASSPPGTSGRSSYNEQFF. CDR3 bases: TGTGCCAGCAGTCCCCCGGGCACTAGCGGGAGGAGCTCCTACAATGAGCAGTTCTTC.